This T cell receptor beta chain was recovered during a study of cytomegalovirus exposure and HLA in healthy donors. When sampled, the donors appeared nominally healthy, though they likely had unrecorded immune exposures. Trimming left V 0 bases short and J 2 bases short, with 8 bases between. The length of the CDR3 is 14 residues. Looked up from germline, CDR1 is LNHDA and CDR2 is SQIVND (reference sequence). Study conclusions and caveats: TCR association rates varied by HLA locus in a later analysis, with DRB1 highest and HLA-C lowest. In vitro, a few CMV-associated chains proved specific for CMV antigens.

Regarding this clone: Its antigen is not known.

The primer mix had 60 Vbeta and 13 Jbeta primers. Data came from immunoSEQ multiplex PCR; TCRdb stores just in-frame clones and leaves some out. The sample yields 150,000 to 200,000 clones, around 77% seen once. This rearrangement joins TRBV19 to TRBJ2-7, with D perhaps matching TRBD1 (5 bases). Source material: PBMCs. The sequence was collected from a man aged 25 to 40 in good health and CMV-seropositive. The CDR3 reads CASSIDRTTYEQYF. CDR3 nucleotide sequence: TGTGCCAGTAGTATAGACAGGACAACCTACGAGCAGTACTTC.